The 28 T cell receptor beta chains reported below all come from one sample, sequenced in a study of blood T cells in healthy people across ages. Combining a sample-barcoded 5' primer with a J-beta primer mix, a second PCR ran for about 7 to 11 cycles. TCRdb processed the 5' RACE reads anew with MiXCR; each CDR3 protein has one entry. Altogether around 710,000 distinct CDR3 sequences are present, 40% to 45% being singletons, with the ten largest covering roughly 20%. Sequencing was performed on blood. These receptors were taken from an older woman in good health.

This clonotype showed up just a few times. V and J are TRBV6-2 or TRBV6-3 and TRBJ2-1, with a weak D call TRBD2 (6 bases). Germline CDR1 is MNHEY and CDR2 is SVGEGT. With 2 bases removed from V and 3 bases from J, the gap between germline ends came to 8 bases. This CDR3 contains 14 residues. The CDR3 loop is CASSYRGGYNEQFF. The CDR3 region has the DNA TGTGCCAGCAGTTACAGGGGAGGCTACAATGAGCAGTTCTTC.

The rearrangement links TRBV7-2 to TRBJ2-1, with 8 bases identical to TRBD2. With V trimmed by 5 bases and J by 9 bases, 12 bases remained unmatched. The CDR3 runs 15 residues. Per the germline V gene, CDR1 is SGHTA and CDR2 is FQGNSA. CDR3 loop: CASSHGGSGSAEQFF. The CDR3 DNA sequence: TGTGCCAGCAGCCACGGGGGGAGCGGGAGTGCTGAGCAGTTCTTC.

This clonotype was seen a few times. The chain recombines TRBV6-2 or TRBV6-3 with TRBJ2-1; D remains ambiguous. V was shortened by 3 bases and J by 12 bases, with 12 bases between the two germline ends. The germline V gene encodes CDR1 MNHEY and CDR2 SVGEGT. The CDR3 length is 12 residues. Here the CDR3 DNA reads TGTGCCAGCAGTTATTCCAAGGGCCTGCAGTTCTTC. This encodes CASSYSKGLQFF.

About this clonotype itself: A much larger clone differs from this one at a single base, so this may be a read error. The genes are TRBV6-1 and TRBJ2-6; D call uncertain. This CDR3 spans 13 amino acids. Trimming removed 8 bases from V and 0 bases from J, with 5 bases in between. The germline V gene encodes CDR1 MNHNS and CDR2 SASEGT. CDR3 sequence: CASLSSGANVLTF. The DNA of the CDR3 is TGTGCCAGCTTAAGCTCTGGGGCCAACGTCCTGACTTTC.

J is TRBJ1-2 and V is TRBV10-3; no definite D call. Germline V lookup: CDR1 ENHRY, CDR2 SYGVKD. The CDR3 totals 14 residues. Trimming pared 7 bases from V and 2 bases from J, leaving 14 bases between. The CDR3 nucleotides read TGTGCCATCAATCCGTCGGGAGGGAACTATGGCTACACCTTC. Encoded protein: CAINPSGGNYGYTF.

This rearrangement joins TRBV30 to TRBJ1-2, with D tentatively TRBD1 (5 bases). V gave up 4 bases and J gave up 2 bases, with 11 bases separating them. This CDR3 comprises 13 residues. Germline loops: CDR1 GTSNPN, CDR2 SVGIG (reference sequence). The CDR3: CAWNTGLNYGYTF. CDR3 DNA sequence: TGTGCCTGGAATACGGGGCTAAACTATGGCTACACCTTC. Variable domain in full (rest from reference TRBV30 and TRBJ1-2): SQTIHQWPATLVQPVGSPLSLECTVEGTSNPNLYWYRQAAGRGLQLLFYSVGIGQISSEVPQNLSASRPQDRQFILSSKKLLLSDSGFYLCAWNTGLNYGYTFGSGTRLTVV.

The V gene is TRBV9, the J gene TRBJ2-7, with TRBD1 as a possible D gene (5 bases). Trimming left V 0 bases short and J 2 bases short, with 9 bases between. The germline V gene has CDR1 SGDLS and CDR2 YYNGEE. CDR3 length equals 14 residues. The CDR3 DNA follows: TGTGCCAGCAGCGTAGGGGGCCCCCCCTACGAGCAGTACTTC. Translated: CASSVGGPPYEQYF. Filled out from reference TRBV9 and TRBJ2-7, the complete variable domain reads DSGVTQTPKHLITATGQRVTLRCSPRSGDLSVYWYQQSLDQGLQFLIQYYNGEERAKGNILERFSAQQFPDLHSELNLSSLELGDSALYFCASSVGGPPYEQYFGPGTRLTVT.

V usage is TRBV28 and J usage is TRBJ2-7, with D uncertain. TRBJ2-4 explains the end of the DNA better; the J call may be wrong. The CDR3 has 12 residues. The germline gives CDR1 MDHEN, CDR2 SYDVKM. CDR3 coding DNA: TGTGCCAGCAGCCAAGACCTAAACATTCAGTACTTC. Translated, it gives CASSQDLNIQYF.

As regards this clonotype: A read error may account for a junction end that differs from germline. V usage is TRBV7-6 and J usage is TRBJ2-6; a possible D gene is TRBD2 (5 bases). In germline, CDR1 is SGHVS, CDR2 FNYEAQ. The CDR3 spans 16 residues. The CDR3 sequence: CAGSSIEGNSGNVLTF. The CDR3 DNA follows: TGTGCCGGCAGCTCCATCGAGGGCAATAGTGGAAACGTCCTGACTTTC.

The chain has TRBV3-1 and TRBJ2-4, with 10 bases aligning to TRBD2. The CDR3 loop spans 15 amino acids. CDR1 is LGHDT and CDR2 is YNNKEL in the germline V gene (reference sequence). The V and J ends lost 4 bases and 13 bases, in that order; junction bases with no gene match: 13. This CDR3 reads CASSPPGTSVATQYF. The CDR3, as DNA: TGTGCCAGCAGCCCGCCGGGGACTAGCGTCGCTACCCAGTACTTC.

The gene calls are TRBV6-2 or TRBV6-3 and TRBJ2-5; D ambiguous. The better agreement between TRBJ2-7 and the DNA end casts doubt on the J call. This CDR3 region has 11 residues. The germline CDR1 and CDR2 sequences are MNHEY and SVGEGT. The CDR3 sequence is CASRESNEQYF. CDR3 sequence (DNA): TGTGCCAGCAGGGAGTCAAACGAGCAGTACTTC.

This clonotype was seen just once. The V gene is TRBV5-1, the J gene TRBJ2-4; D is unclear. From germline, CDR1 is SGHRS and CDR2 YFSETQ. The CDR3 totals 13 residues. The ends were cut back, 3 bases at V and 4 bases at J, with 8 bases in the middle. The CDR3 DNA reads as TGCGCCAGCAGCTGGGAATTTAAAAACATTCAGTACTTC. Translation gives CASSWEFKNIQYF.

There are a few counts of this clonotype. The genes are TRBV7-9 and TRBJ2-1; a weak D match, TRBD2 (5 bases). This CDR3 spans 13 amino acids. Germline CDR1 SEHNR, CDR2 FQNEAQ (reference sequence). The V end lost 3 bases, the J end lost 6 bases, and 9 bases lay between the germline ends. The CDR3 is CASSLHGGNEQFF. The CDR3 nucleotides are TGTGCCAGCAGCTTGCATGGAGGCAATGAGCAGTTCTTC.

The J gene is TRBJ2-7, the V gene TRBV24-1; 7 bases fit TRBD2. The DNA matches TRBJ2-5 better at its end, which makes the J call doubtful. CDR1 KGHDR and CDR2 SFDVKD come from the germline V gene. The CDR3 spans 15 residues. This CDR3 reads CATSDRGGSRETQYF. The CDR3 nucleotides are TGTGCCACCAGTGATCGAGGCGGGAGTCGGGAGACCCAGTACTTC.

The genes are TRBV20-1 and TRBJ2-7, with D perhaps TRBD2 (6 bases). The germline V gene encodes CDR1 DFQATT and CDR2 SNEGSKA (reference sequence). V gave up 7 bases and J gave up 1 base, with 14 bases separating them. This CDR3 is 13 amino acids long. In nucleotides, the CDR3 is TGCAGTGTTGGCGGGGTCCCATCCTACGAGCAGTACTTC. It translates to CSVGGVPSYEQYF.

This clonotype has only a few counts. The rearrangement joins TRBV6-2 or TRBV6-3 to TRBJ1-1; TRBD1 matches 9 bases. This CDR3 has 16 residues. The V segment lost 4 bases and the J segment 5 bases; nucleotides outside the gene matches: 11. Per germline, CDR1 MNHEY and CDR2 SVGEGT. Written as DNA, the CDR3 is TGTGCCAGCAGTTTCCGGGGGGACAGGGACTCAACTGAAGCTTTCTTT. Its protein is CASSFRGDRDSTEAFF.

The J gene is TRBJ2-7, the V gene TRBV28; 7 positions match TRBD1. The V gene end was trimmed by 10 bases and the J gene end by 3 bases; junction bases not matched to a gene: 9. The germline gives CDR1 MDHEN, CDR2 SYDVKM. This CDR3 has 13 amino acids. In DNA form, the CDR3 reads TGTGCCACCTTCCTGACAGGGCTCTACGAGCAGTACTTC. This sequence encodes CATFLTGLYEQYF.

The chain joins TRBV10-3 to TRBJ1-6; a weak D match, TRBD1 (6 bases). The CDR3 totals 15 residues. Trimming left V 1 base short and J 10 bases short, with 14 bases between. Germline V lookup: CDR1 ENHRY, CDR2 SYGVKD. CDR3 amino acids: CAISEFGGQESPLHF. In nucleotides, the CDR3 is TGTGCCATCAGTGAGTTTGGGGGGCAGGAGTCACCCCTCCACTTT.

The chain couples TRBV20-1 to TRBJ2-7; tentatively, D is TRBD2 (5 bases). The CDR3 extends over 12 amino acids. CDR1 and CDR2 (germline): DFQATT, SNEGSKA (reference sequence). CDR3 sequence (DNA): TGCAGCCGCGTGAGCGGCTCCTACGAGCAGTACTTC. Translation: CSRVSGSYEQYF.

In this sample, this clonotype turned up a few times. The chain has TRBV7-2 and TRBJ1-4, with D tentatively TRBD1 (5 bases). Germline CDR1 reads SGHTA; CDR2 reads FQGNSA. The CDR3 loop spans 14 amino acids. The germline V and J ends were trimmed by 1 base and 8 bases, with 11 bases remaining between them. In DNA form, the CDR3 reads TGTGCCAGCAGCTTAGTGCCGACAGAAGAAAAACTGTTTTTT. It specifies CASSLVPTEEKLFF.

The chain couples TRBV24-1 to TRBJ2-1; D call uncertain. V was shortened by 9 bases and J by 5 bases, with 10 bases between the two germline ends. The germline gives CDR1 KGHDR, CDR2 SFDVKD. This CDR3 region has 12 residues. CDR3 region: CATSPGNNEQFF. CDR3 sequence (DNA): TGTGCCACCTCCCCCGGAAACAATGAGCAGTTCTTC.

This clonotype was seen more than once but under ten times. This sequence joins TRBV18 and TRBJ2-3; 7 nucleotides agree with TRBD2. The CDR3 loop spans 15 amino acids. CDR1 is KGHSH and CDR2 is LQKENI in the germline V gene. V lost 3 bases and J lost 5; bases outside the gene matches: 8. CDR3 in DNA: TGTGCCAGCTCACCCGGACTAGTTCAGAAAGATACGCAGTATTTT. Its translation: CASSPGLVQKDTQYF.

This clonotype was counted only a few times. Here the CDR3 DNA reads TGCGCCAGCAGCCTCCTAGGACAGCAAGAGACCCAGTACTTC. Amino acid sequence: CASSLLGQQETQYF. The rearrangement joins TRBV5-1 to TRBJ2-5; a possible D gene is TRBD1 (6 bases). The length of the CDR3 is 14 residues. Germline V gene sequence: CDR1 SGHRS, CDR2 YFSETQ. V lost 4 bases to trimming and J lost 2 bases, with 12 bases between them.

This rearrangement joins TRBV7-2 to TRBJ2-5, with D possibly TRBD2 on 6 matching bases. Trimming pared 5 bases from V and 2 bases from J, leaving 27 bases between. Germline-derived CDR1 and CDR2 are SGHTA and FQGNSA. This CDR3 is 19 amino acids long. For the CDR3, the DNA is TGTGCCAGCAGCCCTGGGGCCAGGGCGGTTAGCGGAATACAAGAGACCCAGTACTTC. Protein product: CASSPGARAVSGIQETQYF.

This clonotype has just one count. The J gene is TRBJ2-1, the V gene TRBV21-1; the table's TRBD2 call for D was not verified on the DNA. TRBV21-1 is noted as a pseudogene. The CDR3 loop spans 14 amino acids. CDR3: CASSKGGLVNEQFF. In DNA, the CDR3 is TGTGCCAGCAGCAAAGGGGGACTAGTCAATGAGCAGTTCTTC.

This clonotype occurred many times. This chain joins TRBV5-1 and TRBJ2-5; 13 nucleotides line up with TRBD2. Trimming took 3 bases from V and 4 from J; bases not matched to a gene: 15. Germline CDR1 is SGHRS and CDR2 is YFSETQ. This CDR3 spans 19 amino acids. This CDR3 is CASSSGGTSGTHVGETQYF. The DNA of the CDR3 is TGCGCCAGCAGCTCGGGCGGGACTAGCGGGACCCACGTGGGAGAGACCCAGTACTTC.

The gene calls are TRBV29-1 and TRBJ2-5; 10 nucleotides line up with TRBD1. The ends lost 4 bases at V and 1 base at J; junction bases unmatched: 12. CDR1 and CDR2 (germline): SQVTM, ANQGSEA. This CDR3 spans 17 amino acids. Here the CDR3 DNA reads TGCAGCGTTGCGGGACAGGGGATCCGGGGTTCCCAAGAGACCCAGTACTTC. Residues: CSVAGQGIRGSQETQYF.

The gene calls are TRBV12-3 or TRBV12-4 and TRBJ2-5; the D call may be TRBD1 or TRBD2 (5 bases each). Gene TRBJ2-7 matches the end of the DNA better, so the J call may be wrong. The CDR3 spans 15 residues. The CDR3 region is CASSSYGDRGYEQYF. For the CDR3, the DNA is TGTGCCAGCAGTTCCTATGGGGACCGCGGCTACGAGCAGTACTTC.